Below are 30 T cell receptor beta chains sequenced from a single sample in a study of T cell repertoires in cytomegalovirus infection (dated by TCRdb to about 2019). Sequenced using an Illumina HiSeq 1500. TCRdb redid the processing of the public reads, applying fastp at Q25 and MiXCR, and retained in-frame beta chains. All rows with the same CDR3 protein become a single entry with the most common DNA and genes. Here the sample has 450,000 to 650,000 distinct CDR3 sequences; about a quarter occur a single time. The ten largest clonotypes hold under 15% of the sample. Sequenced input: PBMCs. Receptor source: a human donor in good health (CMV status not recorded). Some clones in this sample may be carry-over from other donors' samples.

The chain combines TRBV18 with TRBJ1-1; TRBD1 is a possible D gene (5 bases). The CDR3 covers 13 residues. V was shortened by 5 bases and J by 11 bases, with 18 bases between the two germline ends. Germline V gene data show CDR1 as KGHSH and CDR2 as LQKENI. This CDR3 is CASSTSGTGDAFF. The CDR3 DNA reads TGTGCCAGCTCAACATCCGGGACGGGTGATGCTTTCTTT. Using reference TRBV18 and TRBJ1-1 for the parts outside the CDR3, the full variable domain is NAGVMQNPRHLVRRRGQEARLRCSPMKGHSHVYWYRQLPEEGLKFMVYLQKENIIDESGMPKERFSAEFPKEGPSILRIQQVVRGDSAAYFCASSTSGTGDAFFGQGTRLTVV.

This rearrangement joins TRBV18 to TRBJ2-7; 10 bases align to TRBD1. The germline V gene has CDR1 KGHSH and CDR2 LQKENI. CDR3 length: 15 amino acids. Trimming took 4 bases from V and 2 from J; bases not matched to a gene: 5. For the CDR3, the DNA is TGTGCCAGCTCACTGACCGGGACAGGGGCCTACGAGCAGTACTTC. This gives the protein CASSLTGTGAYEQYF.

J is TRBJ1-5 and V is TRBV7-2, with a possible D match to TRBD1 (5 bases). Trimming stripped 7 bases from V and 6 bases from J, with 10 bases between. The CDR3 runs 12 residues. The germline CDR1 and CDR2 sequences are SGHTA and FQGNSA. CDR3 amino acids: CASTFGTQPQHF. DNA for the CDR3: TGTGCCAGCACCTTCGGGACTCAGCCCCAGCATTTT. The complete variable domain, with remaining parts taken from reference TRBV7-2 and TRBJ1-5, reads GAGVSQSPSNKVTEKGKDVELRCDPISGHTALYWYRQSLGQGLEFLIYFQGNSAPDKSGLPSDRFSAERTGGSVSTLTIQRTQQEDSAVYLCASTFGTQPQHFGDGTRLSIL.

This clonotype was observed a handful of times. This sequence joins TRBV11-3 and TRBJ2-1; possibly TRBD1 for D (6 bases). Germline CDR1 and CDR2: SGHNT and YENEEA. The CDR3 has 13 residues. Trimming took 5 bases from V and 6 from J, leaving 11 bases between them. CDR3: CASSSRGGNEQFF. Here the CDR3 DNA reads TGTGCCAGCAGCAGCAGGGGTGGCAATGAGCAGTTCTTC.

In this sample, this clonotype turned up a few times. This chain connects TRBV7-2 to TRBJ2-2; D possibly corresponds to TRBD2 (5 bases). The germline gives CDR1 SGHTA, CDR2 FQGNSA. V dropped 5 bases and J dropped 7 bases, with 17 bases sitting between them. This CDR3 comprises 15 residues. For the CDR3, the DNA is TGTGCCAGCAGCCCCCTTGGACTGGACGTCGGGGAGCTGTTTTTT. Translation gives CASSPLGLDVGELFF.

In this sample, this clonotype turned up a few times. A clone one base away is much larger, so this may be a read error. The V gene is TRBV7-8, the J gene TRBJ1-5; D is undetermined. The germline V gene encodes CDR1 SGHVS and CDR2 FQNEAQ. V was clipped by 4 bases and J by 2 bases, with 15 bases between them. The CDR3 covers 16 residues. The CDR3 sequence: CASSSSSHSGNQPQHF. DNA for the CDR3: TGTGCCAGCAGCTCATCATCCCATAGTGGCAATCAGCCCCAGCATTTT.

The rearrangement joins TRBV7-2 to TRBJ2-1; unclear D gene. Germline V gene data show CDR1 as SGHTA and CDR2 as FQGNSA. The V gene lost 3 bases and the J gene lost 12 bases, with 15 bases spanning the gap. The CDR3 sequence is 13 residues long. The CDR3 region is CASSFLGSRVQFF. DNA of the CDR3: TGTGCCAGCAGCTTTCTAGGCTCTCGTGTGCAGTTCTTC.

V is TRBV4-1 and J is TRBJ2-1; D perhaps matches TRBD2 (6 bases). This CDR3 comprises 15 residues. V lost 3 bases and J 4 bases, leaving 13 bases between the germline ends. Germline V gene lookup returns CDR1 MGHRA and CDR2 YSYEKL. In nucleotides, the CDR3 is TGCGCCAGCAGCCAGACCGAGGGACTGTACAATGAGCAGTTCTTC. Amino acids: CASSQTEGLYNEQFF.

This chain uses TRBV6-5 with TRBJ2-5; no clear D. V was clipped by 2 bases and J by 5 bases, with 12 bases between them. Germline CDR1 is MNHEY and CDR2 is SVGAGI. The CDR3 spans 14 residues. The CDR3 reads CASSYVWASETQYF. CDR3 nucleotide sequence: TGTGCCAGCAGTTACGTTTGGGCCTCGGAGACCCAGTACTTC.

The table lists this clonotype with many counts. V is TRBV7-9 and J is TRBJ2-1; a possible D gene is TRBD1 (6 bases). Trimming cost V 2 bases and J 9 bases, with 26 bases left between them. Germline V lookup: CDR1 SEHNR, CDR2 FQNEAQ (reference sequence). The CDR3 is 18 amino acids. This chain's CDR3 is CASSLLPDSQQDLGEQFF. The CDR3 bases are TGTGCCAGCAGCTTACTTCCGGACAGCCAACAAGACTTGGGTGAGCAGTTCTTC. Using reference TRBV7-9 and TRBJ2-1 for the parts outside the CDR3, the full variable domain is DTGVSQNPRHKITKRGQNVTFRCDPISEHNRLYWYRQTLGQGPEFLTYFQNEAQLEKSRLLSDRFSAERPKGSFSTLEIQRTEQGDSAMYLCASSLLPDSQQDLGEQFFGPGTRLTVL.

CDR3 sequence (DNA): TGTGCCAGCAGTTTAATTCAGGGTAGGAATCAGCCCCAGCATTTT. This encodes CASSLIQGRNQPQHF. The J gene is TRBJ1-5, the V gene TRBV12-3 or TRBV12-4; D possibly corresponds to TRBD1 (5 bases). Trimming stripped 2 bases from V and 4 bases from J, with 12 bases between. The CDR3 spans 15 residues.

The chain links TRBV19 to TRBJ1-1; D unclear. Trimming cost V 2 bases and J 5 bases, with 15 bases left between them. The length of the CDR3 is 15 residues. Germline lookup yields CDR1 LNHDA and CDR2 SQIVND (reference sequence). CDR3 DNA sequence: TGTGCCAGTAGTATATTGGCAGGAATGAGGACTGAAGCTTTCTTT. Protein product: CASSILAGMRTEAFF.

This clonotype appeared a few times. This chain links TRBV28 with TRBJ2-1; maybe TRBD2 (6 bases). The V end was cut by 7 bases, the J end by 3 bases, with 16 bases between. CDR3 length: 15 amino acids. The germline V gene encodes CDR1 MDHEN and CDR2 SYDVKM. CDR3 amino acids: CASKSGGTDYNEQFF. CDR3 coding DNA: TGTGCCAGCAAAAGCGGCGGGACGGACTACAATGAGCAGTTCTTC.

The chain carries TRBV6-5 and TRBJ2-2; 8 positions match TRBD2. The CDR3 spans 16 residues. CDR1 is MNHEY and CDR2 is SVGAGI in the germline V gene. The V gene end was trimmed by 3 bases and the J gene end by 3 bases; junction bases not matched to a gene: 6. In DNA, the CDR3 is TGTGCCAGCAGTTATAATAGCGGGGCATACACCGGGGAGCTGTTTTTT. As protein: CASSYNSGAYTGELFF.

The CDR3 here is CAWGDGHTQYF. CDR3 nucleotide sequence: TGTGCCTGGGGTGATGGTCATACGCAGTATTTT. V usage is TRBV30 and J usage is TRBJ2-3; no clear D. The CDR3 covers 11 residues. Germline V lookup: CDR1 GTSNPN, CDR2 SVGIG (reference sequence). The V gene lost 5 bases and the J gene lost 7 bases, with 10 bases spanning the gap. Full variable domain (remainder filled in from reference TRBV30 and TRBJ2-3): SQTIHQWPATLVQPVGSPLSLECTVEGTSNPNLYWYRQAAGRGLQLLFYSVGIGQISSEVPQNLSASRPQDRQFILSSKKLLLSDSGFYLCAWGDGHTQYFGPGTRLTVL.

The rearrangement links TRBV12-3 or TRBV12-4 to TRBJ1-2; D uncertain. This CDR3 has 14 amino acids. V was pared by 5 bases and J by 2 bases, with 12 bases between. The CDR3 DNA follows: TGTGCCAGCAGTCGGACGGACGAAAACTATGGCTACACCTTC. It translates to CASSRTDENYGYTF.

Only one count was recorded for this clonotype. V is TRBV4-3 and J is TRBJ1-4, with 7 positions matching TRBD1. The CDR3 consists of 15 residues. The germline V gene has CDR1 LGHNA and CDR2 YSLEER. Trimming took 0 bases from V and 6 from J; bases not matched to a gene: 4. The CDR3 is CASSQEARGDEKLFF. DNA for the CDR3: TGCGCCAGCAGCCAAGAAGCCAGGGGGGATGAAAAACTGTTTTTT.

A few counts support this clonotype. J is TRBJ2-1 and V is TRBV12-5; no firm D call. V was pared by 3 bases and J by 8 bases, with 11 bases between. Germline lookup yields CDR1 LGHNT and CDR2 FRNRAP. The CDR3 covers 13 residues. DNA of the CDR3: TGTGCTAGTGGTTTTGATTCAGACGATGAGCAGTTCTTC. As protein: CASGFDSDDEQFF.

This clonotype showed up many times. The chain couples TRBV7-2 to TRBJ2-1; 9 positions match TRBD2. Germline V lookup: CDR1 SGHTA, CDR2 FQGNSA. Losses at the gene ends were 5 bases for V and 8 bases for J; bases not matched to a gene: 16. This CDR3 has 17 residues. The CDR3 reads CASSVPVRREGDDEQFF. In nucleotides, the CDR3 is TGTGCCAGCAGCGTCCCCGTGAGGCGGGAGGGCGATGATGAGCAGTTCTTC.

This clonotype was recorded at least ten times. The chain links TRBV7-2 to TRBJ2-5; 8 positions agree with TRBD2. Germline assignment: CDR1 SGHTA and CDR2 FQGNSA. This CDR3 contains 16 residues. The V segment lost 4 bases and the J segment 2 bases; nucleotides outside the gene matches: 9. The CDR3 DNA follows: TGTGCCAGCAGCTCCGTGGGGAGCGGGGGACAAGAGACCCAGTACTTC. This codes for CASSSVGSGGQETQYF.

Here the CDR3 DNA reads TGTGCCAGCAGACCCAGCGGGAGAGATACGCAGTATTTT. Translating gives CASRPSGRDTQYF. The V call is TRBV11-1, the J call TRBJ2-3, with TRBD2 matching over 8 bases. The CDR3 length is 13 residues. V trimming: 6 bases; J trimming: 5 bases; junction bases outside the gene matches: 4. CDR1 and CDR2 (germline): SGHAT, FQDESV (reference sequence). Together with reference TRBV11-1 and TRBJ2-3, the CDR3 gives the full variable domain: EAEVAQSPRYKITEKSQAVAFWCDPISGHATLYWYRQILGQGPELLVQFQDESVVDDSQLPKDRFSAERLKGVDSTLKIQPAELGDSAMYLCASRPSGRDTQYFGPGTRLTVL.

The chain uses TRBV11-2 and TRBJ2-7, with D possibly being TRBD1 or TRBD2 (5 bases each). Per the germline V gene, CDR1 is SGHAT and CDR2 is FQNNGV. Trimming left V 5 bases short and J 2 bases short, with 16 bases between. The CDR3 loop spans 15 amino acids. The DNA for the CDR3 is TGTGCCAGCAGCCAGAGCCTGGGACGGACCTACGAGCAGTACGTC. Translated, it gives CASSQSLGRTYEQYV.

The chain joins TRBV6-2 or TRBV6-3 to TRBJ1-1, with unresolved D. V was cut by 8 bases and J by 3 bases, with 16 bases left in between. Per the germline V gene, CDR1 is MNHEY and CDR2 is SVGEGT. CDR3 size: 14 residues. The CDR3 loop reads CASVNPGQYTEAFF. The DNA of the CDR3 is TGTGCCAGCGTTAACCCGGGCCAGTACACTGAAGCTTTCTTT.

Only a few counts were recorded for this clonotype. CDR3 sequence reads: CSASRLAGGGHNEQFF. In DNA form, the CDR3 reads TGCAGTGCTAGTCGACTAGCGGGAGGAGGCCACAATGAGCAGTTCTTC. The rearrangement joins TRBV20-1 to TRBJ2-1; 13 bases fit TRBD2. The CDR3 loop spans 16 amino acids. V was pared by 3 bases and J by 5 bases, with 7 bases of the junction left unmatched. Germline V gene lookup returns CDR1 DFQATT and CDR2 SNEGSKA (reference sequence).

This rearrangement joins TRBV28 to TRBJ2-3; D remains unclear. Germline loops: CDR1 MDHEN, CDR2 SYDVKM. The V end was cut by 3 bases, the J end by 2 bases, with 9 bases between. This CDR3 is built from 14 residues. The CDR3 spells CASSFFTHTDTQYF. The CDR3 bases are TGTGCCAGCAGTTTTTTCACCCACACAGATACGCAGTATTTT.

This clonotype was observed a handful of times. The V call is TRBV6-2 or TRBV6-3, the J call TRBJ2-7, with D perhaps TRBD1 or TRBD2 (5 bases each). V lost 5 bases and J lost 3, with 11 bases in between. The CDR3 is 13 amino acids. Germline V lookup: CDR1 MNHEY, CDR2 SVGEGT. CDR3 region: CASSRDGGYEQYV. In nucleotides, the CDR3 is TGTGCCAGCAGTAGAGATGGGGGCTACGAGCAGTACGTC.

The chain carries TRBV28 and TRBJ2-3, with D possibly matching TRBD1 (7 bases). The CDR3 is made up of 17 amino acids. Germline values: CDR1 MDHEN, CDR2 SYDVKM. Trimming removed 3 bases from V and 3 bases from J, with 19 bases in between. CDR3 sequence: CASSFPRGTAFTDTQYF. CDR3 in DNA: TGTGCCAGCAGTTTTCCCCGCGGGACAGCCTTTACAGATACGCAGTATTTT.

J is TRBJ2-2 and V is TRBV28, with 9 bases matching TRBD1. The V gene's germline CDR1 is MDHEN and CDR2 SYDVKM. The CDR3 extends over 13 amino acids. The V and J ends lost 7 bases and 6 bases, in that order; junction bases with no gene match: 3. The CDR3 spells CASIRDRAGELFF. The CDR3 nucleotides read TGTGCCAGCATCCGGGACAGGGCCGGGGAGCTGTTTTTT.

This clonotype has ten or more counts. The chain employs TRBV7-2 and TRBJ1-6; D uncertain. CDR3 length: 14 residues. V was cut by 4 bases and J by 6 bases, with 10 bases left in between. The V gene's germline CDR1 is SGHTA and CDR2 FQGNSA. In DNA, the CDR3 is TGTGCCAGCAGCTCGGAGGGCACTAATTCACCCCTCCACTTT. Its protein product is CASSSEGTNSPLHF.

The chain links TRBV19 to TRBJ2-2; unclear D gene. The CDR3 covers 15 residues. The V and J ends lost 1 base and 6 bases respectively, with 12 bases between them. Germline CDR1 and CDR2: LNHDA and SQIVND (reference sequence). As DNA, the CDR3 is TGTGCCAGTAGTATAGGTTTCGAGAGTGCCGGGGAGCTGTTTTTT. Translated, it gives CASSIGFESAGELFF.